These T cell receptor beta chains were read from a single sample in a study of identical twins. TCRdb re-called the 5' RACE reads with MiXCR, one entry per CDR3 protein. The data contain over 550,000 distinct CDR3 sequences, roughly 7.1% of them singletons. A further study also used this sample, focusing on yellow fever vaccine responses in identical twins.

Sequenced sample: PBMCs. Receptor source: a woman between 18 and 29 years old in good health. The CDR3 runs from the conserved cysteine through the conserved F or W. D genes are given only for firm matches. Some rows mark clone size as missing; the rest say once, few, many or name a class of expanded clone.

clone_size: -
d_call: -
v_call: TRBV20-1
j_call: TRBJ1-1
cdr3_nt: TGCAGTGCTAGCACCCAGAAGAACACTGAAGCTTTCTTT
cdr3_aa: CSASTQKNTEAFF

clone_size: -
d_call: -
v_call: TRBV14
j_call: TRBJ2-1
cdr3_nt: TGTGCCAGCAGCCCGGGAGACCCTAATATTCCGTCCTACAATGAGCAGTTCTTC
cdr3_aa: CASSPGDPNIPSYNEQFF

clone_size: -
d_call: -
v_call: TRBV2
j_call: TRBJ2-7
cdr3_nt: TGTGCCAGCATGGTTACGCAGGGAGGCGAGCAGTACTTC
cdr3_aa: CASMVTQGGEQYF

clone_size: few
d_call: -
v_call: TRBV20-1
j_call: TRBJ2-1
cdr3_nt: TGCAGTGCCAGCGAGGGGAACAATGAGCAGTTCTTC
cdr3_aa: CSASEGNNEQFF

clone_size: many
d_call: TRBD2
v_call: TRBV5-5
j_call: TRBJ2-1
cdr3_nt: TGTGCCAGCAGCTTGGATAGCGGGAGCGGCGATGAGCAGTTCTTC
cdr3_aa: CASSLDSGSGDEQFF

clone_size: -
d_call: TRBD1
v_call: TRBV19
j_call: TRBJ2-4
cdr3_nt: TGTGCCAGTAGTATAGTTGTAGGGGGCCCAGCCAAAAACATTCAGTACTTC
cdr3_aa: CASSIVVGGPAKNIQYF

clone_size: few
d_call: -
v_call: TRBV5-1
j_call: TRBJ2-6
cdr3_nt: TGCGCCAGCAGCTTGCCCACAGGGAGCCCGTGGGGGGCCAACGTCCTGACTTTC
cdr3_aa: CASSLPTGSPWGANVLTF

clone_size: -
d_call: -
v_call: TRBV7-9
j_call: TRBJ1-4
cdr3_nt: TGTGCCAGCAGCTCTAGCTTGGGCCAGACGGAAAAACTGTTTTTT
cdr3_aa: CASSSSLGQTEKLFF

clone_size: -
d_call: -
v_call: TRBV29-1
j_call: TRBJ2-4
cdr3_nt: TGCAGCGTTGACGCGGGGACGGGATTAGCCAAAAACATTCAGTACTTC
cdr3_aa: CSVDAGTGLAKNIQYF

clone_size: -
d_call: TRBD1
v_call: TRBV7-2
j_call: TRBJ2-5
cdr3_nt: TGTGCCAGCAGCTTTGGGGACAGGGGCGGTGAGACCCAGTACTTC
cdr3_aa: CASSFGDRGGETQYF

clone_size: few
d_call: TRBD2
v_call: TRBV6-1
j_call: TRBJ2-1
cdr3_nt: TGTGCCAGCAGAACCCCGGGACTAGCGGGGCGTAATGAGCAGTTCTTC
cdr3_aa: CASRTPGLAGRNEQFF

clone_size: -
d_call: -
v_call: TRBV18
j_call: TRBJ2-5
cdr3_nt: TGTGCCAGCTCACCCCCGGCGAGCGGGCAAGAGACCCAGTACTTC
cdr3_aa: CASSPPASGQETQYF

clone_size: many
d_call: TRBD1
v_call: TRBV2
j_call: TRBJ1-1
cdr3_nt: TGTGCCAGCAACTCGGACAGGGTGAACACTGAAGCTTTCTTT
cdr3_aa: CASNSDRVNTEAFF

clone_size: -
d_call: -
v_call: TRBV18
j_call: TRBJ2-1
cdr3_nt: TGTGCCAGCTCACCAGAGACCCCCTCCAATGAGCAGTTCTTC
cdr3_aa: CASSPETPSNEQFF

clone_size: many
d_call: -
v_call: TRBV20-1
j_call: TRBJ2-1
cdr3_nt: TGCAGTGCTCCGAGGGGGTACAATGAGCAGTTCTTC
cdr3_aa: CSAPRGYNEQFF

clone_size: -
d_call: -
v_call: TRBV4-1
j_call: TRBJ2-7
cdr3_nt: TGCGCCAGCAGCCAAGAGCGGGGATCCAACTACGAGCAGTACTTC
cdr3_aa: CASSQERGSNYEQYF

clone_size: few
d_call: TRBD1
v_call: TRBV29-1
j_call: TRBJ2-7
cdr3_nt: TGCAGCGTTGAAAGCCTAGACAGGGGCTCCTACGAGCAGTACTTC
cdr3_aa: CSVESLDRGSYEQYF

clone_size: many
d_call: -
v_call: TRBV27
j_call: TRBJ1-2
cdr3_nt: TGTGCCAGCAGGCTAACACAGGGAGGTAACTATGGCTACACCTTC
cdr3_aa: CASRLTQGGNYGYTF

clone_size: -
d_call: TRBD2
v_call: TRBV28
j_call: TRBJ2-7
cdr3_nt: TGTGCCAGCAGTTCCGCGGGAGGGTTCACCTACGAGCAGTACTTC
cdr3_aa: CASSSAGGFTYEQYF

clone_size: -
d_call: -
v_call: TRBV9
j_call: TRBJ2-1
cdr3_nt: TGTGCCAGCAGCGTAGAGAGAGTGGGCTACAATGAGCAGTTCTTC
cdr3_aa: CASSVERVGYNEQFF

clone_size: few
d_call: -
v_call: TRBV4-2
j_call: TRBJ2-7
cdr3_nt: TGTGCCAGCAGCCAACACCGGGACATTCTCTCCTACGAGCAGTACTTC
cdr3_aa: CASSQHRDILSYEQYF

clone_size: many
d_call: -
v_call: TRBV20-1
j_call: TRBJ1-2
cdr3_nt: TGCAGTTGGGGCAGTCCCAGTGAGGGTAATGGCTACACCTTC
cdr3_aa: CSWGSPSEGNGYTF